The source of this T cell receptor beta chain is a study of T cell responses to AZD1222 COVID-19 vaccine. V was shortened by 6 bases and J by 5 bases, with 10 bases between the two germline ends. This CDR3 has 12 residues. Germline V gene data show CDR1 as KGHDR and CDR2 as SFDVKD. Method: immunoSEQ multiplex PCR; TCRdb's copy keeps in-frame clones and lacks some. The sample holds 150,000 or so clones, 80% to 95% seen once. Specimen: peripheral blood, collected 28 days after the second AZD1222 dose. The clonotype comes from an adult who received the AZD1222 COVID-19 vaccine. This chain links TRBV24-1 with TRBJ2-7, with D maybe TRBD2 (5 bases). The CDR3 is CATSRAGDEQYF. DNA of the CDR3: TGTGCCACCAGTCGTGCCGGGGACGAGCAGTACTTC.